A selection of T cell receptor beta chains follows, all from one sample in a study of blood T cell repertoires in COVID-19. Profiling relied on immunoSEQ multiplex PCR, and the TCRdb table lists in-frame clones only, not all of them. The table lists around 94,000 clones, 91% of them singletons. The sample taken for sequencing was peripheral blood. These TCRs come from a man between 18 and 29 years old with acute or convalescent COVID-19. Both conserved end residues are part of each CDR3. The D gene is left open where the match is weak. Part of the rows lack a size; the others show once, few, many or a class for expanded clones.

J | D | V | size | CDR3 | DNA
TRBJ1-2 | TRBD1 | TRBV7-9 | - | CASSLASGQGFYGYTF | TGTGCCAGCAGCTTAGCTTCGGGACAGGGGTTTTATGGCTACACCTTC
TRBJ1-4 | - | TRBV28 | - | CASTTGGGGNEKLFF | TGTGCCAGCACCACCGGAGGGGGGGGGAATGAAAAACTGTTTTTT
TRBJ1-5 | - | TRBV25-1 | - | CASSGTGNQPQHF | TGTGCCAGCAGTGGGACAGGCAATCAGCCCCAGCATTTT
TRBJ1-4 | TRBD1 | TRBV19 | - | CASSIRGGLGEKLFF | TGTGCCAGTAGTATAAGAGGGGGCCTGGGCGAAAAACTGTTTTTT
TRBJ2-7 | - | TRBV20-1 | - | CSVGGNYEQYF | TGCAGTGTGGGCGGGAACTACGAGCAGTACTTC
TRBJ1-2 | - | TRBV1 | - | CTSSRDRPINYGYTF | TGCACCAGCAGCCGCGACAGGCCGATTAACTATGGCTACACCTTC
TRBJ1-4 | TRBD1 | TRBV19 | once | CASRRGTGPTTNEKLFF | TGTGCCAGTAGGCGAGGGACAGGACCTACAACTAATGAAAAACTGTTTTTT
TRBJ1-2 | - | TRBV7-2 | - | CASSLEGRGPINYGYTF | TGTGCCAGCAGCTTAGAGGGCAGGGGCCCCATCAACTATGGCTACACCTTC
TRBJ2-1 | - | TRBV7-9 | - | CATLSSYNEQFF | TGTGCCACACTTAGCTCCTACAATGAGCAGTTCTTC
TRBJ1-1 | - | TRBV29-1 | - | CSVLREVTEAFF | TGCAGCGTTCTCAGGGAGGTCACTGAAGCTTTCTTT
TRBJ1-1 | - | TRBV12-5 | - | CASGLQVNTEAFF | TGTGCTAGTGGCCTCCAGGTTAACACTGAAGCTTTCTTT